A selection of T cell receptor beta chains follows, all from one sample in a study of shared clonotypes between healthy human individuals. TCRdb's copy holds only in-frame clones and misses some; the assay was immunoSEQ multiplex PCR. Here the sample spans about 460,000 clones, around 77% being singletons. Specimen: PBMCs. The receptor set was obtained from a woman aged 40 to 55 in good health. Some clones in this sample may be carry-over from other donors' samples. The CDR3 runs from the conserved cysteine through the conserved F or W. Fields, in order: D gene, clone size, J gene, V gene, CDR3 DNA, CDR3 protein. The D gene is left open where the match is weak. Expanded clones are given a class, and other clones once, few, many or no size at all.

d_gene: NA
abundance: NA
j_gene: TRBJ2-7
v_gene: TRBV10-3
CDR3nt: TGTGCCATCAATTCCGGGACGATGGCCTACGAGCAGTACTTC
CDR3aa: CAINSGTMAYEQYF

d_gene: NA
abundance: NA
j_gene: TRBJ2-7
v_gene: TRBV15
CDR3nt: TGTGCCACCAGCAGAGATGCAGGACCGTACGAGCAGTACTTC
CDR3aa: CATSRDAGPYEQYF

d_gene: NA
abundance: once
j_gene: TRBJ2-1
v_gene: TRBV5-4
CDR3nt: TGTGCCAGCACCATTTGGGGGCGAGGATATGAGCAGTTCTTC
CDR3aa: CASTIWGRGYEQFF

d_gene: NA
abundance: NA
j_gene: TRBJ1-2
v_gene: TRBV5-6
CDR3nt: TGTGCCAGCAGCTTGACGTGGACAAGGGATGGCTACACCTTC
CDR3aa: CASSLTWTRDGYTF

d_gene: NA
abundance: NA
j_gene: TRBJ2-7
v_gene: TRBV5-1
CDR3nt: TGCGCCAGCAGCTTCGCAGACCGCTCCTACGAGCAGTACTTC
CDR3aa: CASSFADRSYEQYF

d_gene: TRBD1
abundance: NA
j_gene: TRBJ1-2
v_gene: TRBV28
CDR3nt: TGTGCCAGCAGTGCCAGGGGGCCCGATGGCTACACCTTC
CDR3aa: CASSARGPDGYTF

d_gene: TRBD2
abundance: NA
j_gene: TRBJ2-1
v_gene: TRBV28
CDR3nt: TGTGCCAGCAGTGGACTAGCGGGCGACCGGTGGAATGAGCAGTTCTTC
CDR3aa: CASSGLAGDRWNEQFF

d_gene: NA
abundance: once
j_gene: TRBJ2-7
v_gene: TRBV4-3
CDR3nt: TGCGCCAGCAGCCAAGAGTGGGGAGGGGGGTACGAGCAGTACTTC
CDR3aa: CASSQEWGGGYEQYF

d_gene: TRBD1
abundance: NA
j_gene: TRBJ2-7
v_gene: TRBV30
CDR3nt: TGTGCCTGGAGACTCCCAGGGGGCTCTCGACATTACGAGCAGTACTTC
CDR3aa: CAWRLPGGSRHYEQYF

d_gene: NA
abundance: few
j_gene: TRBJ1-2
v_gene: TRBV15
CDR3nt: TGTGCCACCAGCAGAGGAGCAGATGGCTACACCTTC
CDR3aa: CATSRGADGYTF

d_gene: TRBD2
abundance: NA
j_gene: TRBJ2-3
v_gene: TRBV7-3
CDR3nt: TGTGCCAGCAGCTCTGGACTAGCGGGAGAGGTAGATACGCAGTATTTT
CDR3aa: CASSSGLAGEVDTQYF